This T cell receptor (beta chain) came from a study of response to subunit inactivated influenza vaccine. Findings of the study overall: The study's authors posited that every seasonal influenza vaccination enlists few new T cells.

A single record per CDR3 protein comes from TCRdb applying MiXCR to the RT-PCR reads. The data hold about 480,000 distinct CDR3 sequences, with about 25% observed a single time. This clonotype was detected many times. The antigen remains undetermined. The specimen comprised CD4+ T cells sorted from PBMCs, sampled less than 6 days after vaccination. The sequence was obtained from a man in his fifties or sixties who received an inactivated influenza vaccine.

CDR3 protein: CSVESYGGGAPDTQYF. Here the CDR3 DNA reads TGCAGCGTTGAATCATATGGCGGGGGGGCCCCAGATACGCAGTATTTT. This rearrangement joins TRBV29-1 to TRBJ2-3, with 9 bases lining up with TRBD2. Germline V gene sequence: CDR1 SQVTM, CDR2 ANQGSEA. This CDR3 contains 16 residues. The V segment lost 2 bases and the J segment 4 bases; nucleotides outside the gene matches: 10.